The sample holds a few counts of the clone carrying this T cell receptor (beta chain). Its antigen is undetermined. This CDR3 region has 14 residues. V was clipped by 6 bases and J by 4 bases, with 15 bases between them. The germline V gene has CDR1 MDHEN and CDR2 SYDVKM. A second roughly 6 to 11 cycle PCR used barcoded and J-beta primers. TCRdb reprocessed the 5' RACE reads with MiXCR, giving one entry per CDR3 protein. The table records roughly 730,000 distinct CDR3 sequences, roughly 56% of them present only once. The data originate from a study of blood T cells in healthy people across ages. Points from the study as a whole: In the absence of known donor CMV status, changes in expanded clonotypes were possibly confounded.

The source of this sequence is a man aged 35-49 years in good health. Sequencing was performed on blood. The J gene is TRBJ1-2, the V gene TRBV28; possibly TRBD1 for D (5 bases). In DNA, the CDR3 is TGTGCCAGCAGGACACAGGTTGCCCCCTATGGCTACACCTTC. This encodes CASRTQVAPYGYTF.